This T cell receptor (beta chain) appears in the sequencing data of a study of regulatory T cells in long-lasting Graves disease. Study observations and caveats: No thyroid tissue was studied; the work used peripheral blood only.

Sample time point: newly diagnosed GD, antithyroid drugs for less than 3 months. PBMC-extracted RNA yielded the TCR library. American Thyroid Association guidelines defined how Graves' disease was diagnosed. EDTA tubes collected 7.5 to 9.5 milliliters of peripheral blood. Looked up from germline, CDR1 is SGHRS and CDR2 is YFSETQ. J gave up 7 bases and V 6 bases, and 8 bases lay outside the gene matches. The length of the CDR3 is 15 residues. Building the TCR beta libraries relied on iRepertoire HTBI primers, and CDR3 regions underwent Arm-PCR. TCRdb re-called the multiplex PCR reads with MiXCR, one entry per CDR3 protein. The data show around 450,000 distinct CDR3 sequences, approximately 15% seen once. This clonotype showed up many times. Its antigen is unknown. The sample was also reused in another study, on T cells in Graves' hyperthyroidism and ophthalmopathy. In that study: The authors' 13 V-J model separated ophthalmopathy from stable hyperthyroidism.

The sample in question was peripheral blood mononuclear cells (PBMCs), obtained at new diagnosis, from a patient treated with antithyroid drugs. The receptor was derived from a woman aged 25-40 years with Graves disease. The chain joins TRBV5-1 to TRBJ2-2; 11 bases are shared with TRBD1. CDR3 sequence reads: CASKDRGLDYGELFF. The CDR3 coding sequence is TGCGCCAGCAAGGACAGGGGGCTGGATTACGGGGAGCTGTTTTTT. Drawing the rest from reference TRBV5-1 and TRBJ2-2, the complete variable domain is KAGVTQTPRYLIKTRGQQVTLSCSPISGHRSVSWYQQTPGQGLQFLFEYFSETQRNKGNFPGRFSGRQFSNSRSEMNVSTLELGDSALYLCASKDRGLDYGELFFGEGSRLTVL.